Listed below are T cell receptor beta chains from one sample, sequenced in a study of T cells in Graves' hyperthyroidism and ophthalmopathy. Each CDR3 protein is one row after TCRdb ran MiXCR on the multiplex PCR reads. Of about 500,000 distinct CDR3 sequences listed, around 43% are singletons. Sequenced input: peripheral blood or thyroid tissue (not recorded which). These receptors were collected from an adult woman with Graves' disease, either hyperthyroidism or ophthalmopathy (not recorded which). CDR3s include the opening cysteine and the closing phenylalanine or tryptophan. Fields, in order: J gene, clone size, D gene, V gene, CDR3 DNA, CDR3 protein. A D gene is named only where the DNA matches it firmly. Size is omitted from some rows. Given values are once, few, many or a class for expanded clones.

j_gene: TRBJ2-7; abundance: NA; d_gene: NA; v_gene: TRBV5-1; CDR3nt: TGCGCCGGCAGCTTCGCCTACGGGCAGTACTTC; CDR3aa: CAGSFAYGQYF
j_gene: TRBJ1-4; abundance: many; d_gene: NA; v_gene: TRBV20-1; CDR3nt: TGCAGTGCTAGAGACATAGATCCTTATGAAAAACTGTTTTTT; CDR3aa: CSARDIDPYEKLFF
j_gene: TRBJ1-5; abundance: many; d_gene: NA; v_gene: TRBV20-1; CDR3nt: TGCAGTGCTAGTCGGACCATTAGCAATCAGCCCCAGCATTTT; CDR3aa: CSASRTISNQPQHF
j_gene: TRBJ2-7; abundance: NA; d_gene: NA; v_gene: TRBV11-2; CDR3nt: TGTGCCAGCAGCTCAGCCACGGTCGGGTACGAGCAGTACTTC; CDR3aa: CASSSATVGYEQYF
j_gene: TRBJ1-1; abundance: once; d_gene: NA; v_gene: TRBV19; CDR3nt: TGTGCCAGTAGTCAAAGAGGGAGTACTGAAGCTTTCTTT; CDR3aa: CASSQRGSTEAFF
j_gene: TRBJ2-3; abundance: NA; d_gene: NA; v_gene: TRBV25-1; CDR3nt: TGTGCCAGCACCCCGGAGACTACTGACACAGATACGCAGTATTTT; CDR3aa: CASTPETTDTDTQYF
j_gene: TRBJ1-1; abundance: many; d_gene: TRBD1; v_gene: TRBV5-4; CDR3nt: TGTGCCAGCAGATCAGGCAGGGGGCCCACTGAAGCTTTCTTT; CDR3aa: CASRSGRGPTEAFF
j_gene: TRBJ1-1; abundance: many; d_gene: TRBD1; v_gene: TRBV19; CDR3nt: TGTGCCAGTAGGGGACAGCTGAACACTGAAGCTTTCTTT; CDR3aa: CASRGQLNTEAFF
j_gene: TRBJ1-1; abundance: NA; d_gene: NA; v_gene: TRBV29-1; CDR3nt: TGCAGCGTTGCGGCGTCGAGGGAAGGGGGCACTGAAGCTTTCTTT; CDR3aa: CSVAASREGGTEAFF
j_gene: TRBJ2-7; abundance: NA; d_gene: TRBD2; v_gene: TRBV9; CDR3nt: TGTGCCAGCAGCTTAGAGGAGCGGGGGTCCTACGAGCAGTACTTC; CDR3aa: CASSLEERGSYEQYF
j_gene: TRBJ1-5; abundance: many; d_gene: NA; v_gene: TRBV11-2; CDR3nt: TGTGCCAGCAGCTCGGGATTGGTTCAGCCCCAGCATTTT; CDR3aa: CASSSGLVQPQHF
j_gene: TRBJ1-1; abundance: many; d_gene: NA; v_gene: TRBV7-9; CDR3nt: TGTGCCAGCAGCTTAATCTCGGGTAGGGTTACTGAAGCTTTCTTT; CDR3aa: CASSLISGRVTEAFF
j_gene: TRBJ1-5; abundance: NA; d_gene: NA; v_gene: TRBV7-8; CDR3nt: TGTGCCAGCAGCTTAGCGCGAATAGGGGGGCAGCCCCAGCATTTT; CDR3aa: CASSLARIGGQPQHF
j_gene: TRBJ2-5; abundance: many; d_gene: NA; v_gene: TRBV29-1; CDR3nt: TGCAGCGTTCGATCGGGGGAAGAGACCCAGTACTTC; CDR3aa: CSVRSGEETQYF
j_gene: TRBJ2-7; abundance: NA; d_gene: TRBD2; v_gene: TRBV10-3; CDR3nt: TGTGCCATCAGTAACTCCGGGACTAGCGGATACGAGCAGTACTTC; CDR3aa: CAISNSGTSGYEQYF
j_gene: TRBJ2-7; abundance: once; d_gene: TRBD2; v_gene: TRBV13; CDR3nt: TGTGCCAGCAGCCCCCCGGGGGGGGTACGAGAGCAGTACTTC; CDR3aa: CASSPPGGVREQYF
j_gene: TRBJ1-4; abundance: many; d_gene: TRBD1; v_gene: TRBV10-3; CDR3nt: TGTGCCATCAGTGAAAGAGAGGGGACAGGGCCTGAAAAACTGTTTTTT; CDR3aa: CAISEREGTGPEKLFF
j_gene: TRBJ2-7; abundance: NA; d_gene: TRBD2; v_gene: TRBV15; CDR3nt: TGCGCCAGCAGCCAAGGGACTAGAGGGAGTCGGGTGCAGTACTTC; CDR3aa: CASSQGTRGSRVQYF
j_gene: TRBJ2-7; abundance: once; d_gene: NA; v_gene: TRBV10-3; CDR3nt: TGTGCCAGCAGCTTGGCACCGGACAGATCCTACGAGCAGTACTTC; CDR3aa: CASSLAPDRSYEQYF
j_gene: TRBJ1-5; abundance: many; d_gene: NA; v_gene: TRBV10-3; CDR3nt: TGTGCCATCAGTGACAGTGGGGGCGGTCAGCCCCAGCATTTT; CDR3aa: CAISDSGGGQPQHF
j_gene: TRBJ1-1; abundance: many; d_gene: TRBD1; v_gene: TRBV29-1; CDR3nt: TGCAGCGTTCAATTCGGACAGGGCGAGTTTGAAGCTTTCTTT; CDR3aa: CSVQFGQGEFEAFF
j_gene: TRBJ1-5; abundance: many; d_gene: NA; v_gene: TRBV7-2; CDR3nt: TGTGCCAGCAGCTTCTCCGGGACAACAAATCAGCCCCAGCATTTT; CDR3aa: CASSFSGTTNQPQHF
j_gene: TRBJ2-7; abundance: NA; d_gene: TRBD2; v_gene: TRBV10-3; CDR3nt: TGTGCCATCAGTGCTGGGGGAGCGGGAGGTGAAGACGAGCAGTACTTC; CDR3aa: CAISAGGAGGEDEQYF
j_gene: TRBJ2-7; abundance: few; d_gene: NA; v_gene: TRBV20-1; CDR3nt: TGCAGTGCTAGACCCGGGGGTCGGGGAGTGCTCCACGAGCAGTACTTC; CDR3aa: CSARPGGRGVLHEQYF
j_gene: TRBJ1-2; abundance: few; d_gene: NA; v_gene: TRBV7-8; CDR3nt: TGTGCCAGCGGGTACTACCCCTCTAACTATGGCTACACCTTC; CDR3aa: CASGYYPSNYGYTF
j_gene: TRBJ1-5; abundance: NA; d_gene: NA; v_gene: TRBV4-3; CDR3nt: TGCGCCAGCAGCCAAGAGGGGTATGGCAATCAGCCCCAGCATTTT; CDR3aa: CASSQEGYGNQPQHF
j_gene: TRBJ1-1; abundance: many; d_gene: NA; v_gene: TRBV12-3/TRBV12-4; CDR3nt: TGTGCCAGCAGTCCGGCCCACGGGGTGAACACTGAAGCTTTCTTT; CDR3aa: CASSPAHGVNTEAFF
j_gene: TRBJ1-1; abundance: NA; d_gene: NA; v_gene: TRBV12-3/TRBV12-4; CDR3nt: TGTGCCAGCAGTTTAACGGACAGTTGGAACACTGAAGCTTTCTTT; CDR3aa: CASSLTDSWNTEAFF
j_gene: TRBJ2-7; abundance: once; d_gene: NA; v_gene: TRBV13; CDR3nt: TGTGCCACCCCCCAGGGCACCTACGAGCAGTACTTC; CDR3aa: CATPQGTYEQYF
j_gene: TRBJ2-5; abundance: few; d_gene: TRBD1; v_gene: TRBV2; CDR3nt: TGTGCCAGCAGACTAGACAGGGAAGAGACCCAGTACTTC; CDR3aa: CASRLDREETQYF
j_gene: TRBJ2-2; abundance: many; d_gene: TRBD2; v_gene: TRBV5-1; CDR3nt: TGCGCCAGCAGCTTGGAAGCGGGAGAAGTAAGGGAGCTGTTTTTT; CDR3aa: CASSLEAGEVRELFF
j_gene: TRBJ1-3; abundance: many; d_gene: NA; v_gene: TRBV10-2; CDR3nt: TGCGCCAGCAGTGACCGGCAGGGAGGAAACACCATATATTTT; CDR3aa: CASSDRQGGNTIYF
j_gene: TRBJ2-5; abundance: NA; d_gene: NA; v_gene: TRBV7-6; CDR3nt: TGTGCCAGCAGCCTCCGGTCAGGGACAGAGACCCAGTACTTC; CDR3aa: CASSLRSGTETQYF
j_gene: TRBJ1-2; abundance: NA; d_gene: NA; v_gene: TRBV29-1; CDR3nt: TGCAGCTGGGTTGTAGTAGGCTACACCTTC; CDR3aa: CSWVVVGYTF
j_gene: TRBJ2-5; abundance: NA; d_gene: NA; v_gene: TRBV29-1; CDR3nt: TGCAGCGTTGAAGGGGGAAGAGAAGAGACCCAGTACTTC; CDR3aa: CSVEGGREETQYF
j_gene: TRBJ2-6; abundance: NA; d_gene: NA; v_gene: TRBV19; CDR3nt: TGTGCCAGTAGTACCCAGACTGGGGCCAACGTCCTGACTTTC; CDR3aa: CASSTQTGANVLTF
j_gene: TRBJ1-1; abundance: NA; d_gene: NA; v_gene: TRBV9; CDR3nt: TGTGCCAGCAGCGTAGATCCGTTGAACACTGAAGCTTTCTTT; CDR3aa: CASSVDPLNTEAFF
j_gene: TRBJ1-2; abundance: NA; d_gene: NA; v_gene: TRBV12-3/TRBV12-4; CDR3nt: TGTGCCAGCAGGTCGCCGGGAACAGGGTTCGGCTACACCTTC; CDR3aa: CASRSPGTGFGYTF
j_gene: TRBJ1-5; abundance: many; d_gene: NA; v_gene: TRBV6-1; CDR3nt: TGTGCCAGCAGTGGACTGACAGGCAATCAGCCCCAGCATTTT; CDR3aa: CASSGLTGNQPQHF
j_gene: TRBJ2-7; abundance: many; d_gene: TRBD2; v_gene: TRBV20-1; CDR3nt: TGCAGTGCAACGAGCGGGAGGGTTTTCGAGCAGTACTTC; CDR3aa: CSATSGRVFEQYF
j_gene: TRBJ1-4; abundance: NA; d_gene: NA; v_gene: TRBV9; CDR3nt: TGTGCCAGCAGCGTACAGGGTGAGGGTGAAAAACTGTTTTTT; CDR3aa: CASSVQGEGEKLFF
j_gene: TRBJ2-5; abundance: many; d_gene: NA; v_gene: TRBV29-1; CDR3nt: TGCAGCGTTGCCCTGACAGGAGCGGAGACCCAGTACTTC; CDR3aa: CSVALTGAETQYF
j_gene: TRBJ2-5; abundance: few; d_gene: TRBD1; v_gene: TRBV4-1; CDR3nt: TGCGCCAGCAGCCAGACCTTACAACAGGGGGTGGAGACCCAGTACTTC; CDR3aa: CASSQTLQQGVETQYF